Described below is a single T cell receptor (beta chain) sequence and its context. The data belong to a study of cytomegalovirus exposure and HLA in healthy donors. Germline values: CDR1 SGHVS, CDR2 FQNEAQ. V lost 3 bases to trimming and J lost 1 base; unmatched junction nucleotides: 3. The CDR3 loop spans 14 amino acids. Primers included in the PCR were 60 Vbeta and 13 Jbeta primers. The repertoire was sequenced with immunoSEQ multiplex PCR; TCRdb's copy has only in-frame clones and lacks some. This repertoire shows around 150,000 clones, around 78% found once; its top ten account for about 1.5%. The receptor was isolated from a man in his forties in good health and CMV-seronegative. The sequenced material came from PBMCs. This chain connects TRBV7-8 to TRBJ2-7; TRBD2 aligns across 7 bases. In nucleotides, the CDR3 is TGTGCCAGCAGCTTGAGGACTAGTTCCTACGAGCAGTACTTC. Encoded protein: CASSLRTSSYEQYF.